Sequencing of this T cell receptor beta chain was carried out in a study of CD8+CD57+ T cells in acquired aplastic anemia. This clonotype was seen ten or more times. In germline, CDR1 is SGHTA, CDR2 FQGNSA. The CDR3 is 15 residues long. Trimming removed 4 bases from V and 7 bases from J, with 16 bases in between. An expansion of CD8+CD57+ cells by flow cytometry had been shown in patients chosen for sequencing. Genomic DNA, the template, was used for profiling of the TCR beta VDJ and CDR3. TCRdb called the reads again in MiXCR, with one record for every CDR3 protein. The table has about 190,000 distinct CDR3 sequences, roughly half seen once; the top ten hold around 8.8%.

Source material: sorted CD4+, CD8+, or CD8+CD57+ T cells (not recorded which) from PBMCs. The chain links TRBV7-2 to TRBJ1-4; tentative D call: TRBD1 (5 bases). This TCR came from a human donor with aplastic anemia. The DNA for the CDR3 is TGTGCCAGCAGCTACACCGGGCAGGGAGGTGAAAAACTGTTTTTT. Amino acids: CASSYTGQGGEKLFF.